The text below deals with one T cell receptor (beta chain). This sample is part of a study of shared clonotypes between healthy human individuals. CDR1 is MDHEN, CDR2 SYDVKM, per germline. The CDR3 loop spans 14 amino acids. The authors loaded roughly 200 ng DNA, 30,000 to 35,000 T cell genomes, into sorted-subset replicate PCRs. TCRdb keeps only in-frame clones here, not all; method: immunoSEQ multiplex PCR. The sample includes 2 million to 3 million clones, approximately 93% seen only once; the top ten take about 0.39%. The TCR sequence derives from a man between 18 and 29 years old in good health. Some clones in this sample may be carry-over from other donors' samples. This rearrangement joins TRBV28 to TRBJ2-5; D is possibly TRBD1 or TRBD2 (5 bases each). Gene TRBJ2-7 matches the end of the DNA better, so the J call may be wrong. The sequenced sample consisted of naive CD4+ T cells from PBMCs. Stated subset: CD45RA+ positively selected. CDR3 sequence reads: CASSSLGDGYEQYF. Here the CDR3 DNA reads TGTGCCAGCAGTTCTTTAGGGGACGGATACGAGCAGTACTTC.